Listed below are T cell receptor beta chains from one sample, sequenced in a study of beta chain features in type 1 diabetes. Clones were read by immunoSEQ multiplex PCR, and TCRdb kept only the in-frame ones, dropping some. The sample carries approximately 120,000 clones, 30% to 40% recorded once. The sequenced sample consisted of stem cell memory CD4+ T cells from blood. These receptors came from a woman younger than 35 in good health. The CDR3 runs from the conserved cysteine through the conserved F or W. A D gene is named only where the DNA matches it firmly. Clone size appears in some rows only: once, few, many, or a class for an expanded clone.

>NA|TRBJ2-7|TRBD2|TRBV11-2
CASSTRFLAGVPYEQYF
TGTGCCAGCAGCACCCGTTTCCTAGCGGGAGTCCCCTACGAGCAGTACTTC
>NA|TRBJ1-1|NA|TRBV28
CASSSHRLVLNTEAFF
TGTGCCAGCAGCTCTCACCGACTAGTCCTGAACACTGAAGCTTTCTTT
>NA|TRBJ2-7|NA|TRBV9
CASSPLQGWYEQYF
TGTGCCAGCAGCCCCCTGCAGGGTTGGTACGAGCAGTACTTC
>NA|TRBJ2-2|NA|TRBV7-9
CASSSLARLNTGELFF
TGTGCCAGCAGCTCCCTCGCCAGGTTAAACACCGGGGAGCTGTTTTTT
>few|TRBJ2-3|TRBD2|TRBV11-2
CASSLGTSGSTDTQYF
TGTGCCAGCAGCTTGGGGACTAGCGGGAGCACAGATACGCAGTATTTT
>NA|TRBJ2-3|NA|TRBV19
CASSSLARGTDTQYF
TGTGCCAGTAGTTCTCTAGCGAGAGGCACAGATACGCAGTATTTT
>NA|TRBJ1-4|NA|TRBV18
CASSKQGFIEEKLFF
TGTGCCAGCTCCAAACAGGGATTCATAGAGGAAAAACTGTTTTTT
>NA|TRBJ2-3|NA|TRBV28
CASSSPFPLTDTQYF
TGTGCCAGCAGTTCCCCTTTCCCACTCACAGATACGCAGTATTTT
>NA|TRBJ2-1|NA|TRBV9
CASSVSGRSYNEQFF
TGTGCCAGCAGCGTTAGCGGCCGCTCCTACAATGAGCAGTTCTTC
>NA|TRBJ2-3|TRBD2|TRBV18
CASSPASGNTDTQYF
TGTGCCAGCTCACCCGCTAGCGGAAACACAGATACGCAGTATTTT
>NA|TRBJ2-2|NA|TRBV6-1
CASGGGQSHPPGTGELFF
TGTGCCAGCGGTGGAGGACAGAGCCACCCGCCCGGCACCGGGGAGCTGTTTTTT
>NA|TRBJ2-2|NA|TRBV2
CASRRTNTGELFF
TGTGCCAGCAGGAGGACGAACACCGGGGAGCTGTTTTTT
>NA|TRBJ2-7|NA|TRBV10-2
CASSGALAGLDYEQYF
TGCGCCAGCAGTGGGGCCTTGGCGGGACTGGACTACGAGCAGTACTTC
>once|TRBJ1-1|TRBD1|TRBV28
CASSIQGVMAEAFF
TGTGCCAGCAGCATACAGGGGGTAATGGCTGAAGCTTTCTTT
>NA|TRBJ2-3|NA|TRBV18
CASSRDSTDTQYF
TGTGCCAGCTCACGGGACTCCACAGATACGCAGTATTTT
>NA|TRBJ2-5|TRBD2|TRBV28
CASRASGRGETQYF
TGTGCCAGCAGGGCTAGCGGGAGGGGAGAGACCCAGTACTTC
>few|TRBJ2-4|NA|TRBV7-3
CASSLGQFQNIQYF
TGTGCCAGCAGCTTAGGACAGTTCCAAAACATTCAGTACTTC
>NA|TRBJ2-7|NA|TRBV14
CASSQDLIREQYF
TGTGCCAGCAGCCAAGATCTTATCCGGGAGCAGTACTTC
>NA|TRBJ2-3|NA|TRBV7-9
CASSLVRARGTSTDTQYF
TGTGCCAGCAGCTTAGTGCGGGCCAGGGGGACTAGCACAGATACGCAGTATTTT
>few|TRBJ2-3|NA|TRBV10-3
CAISESPADTQYF
TGTGCCATCAGTGAGTCGCCGGCAGATACGCAGTATTTT
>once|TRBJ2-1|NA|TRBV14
CASSPNSGAYNEQFF
TGTGCCAGCAGCCCGAATAGCGGCGCATACAATGAGCAGTTCTTC
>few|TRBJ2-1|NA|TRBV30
CAWSGASSYNEQFF
TGTGCCTGGAGTGGAGCAAGCTCCTACAATGAGCAGTTCTTC
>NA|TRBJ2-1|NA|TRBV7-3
CASSSRDFYNEQFF
TGTGCCAGCAGCTCAAGGGACTTCTACAATGAGCAGTTCTTC
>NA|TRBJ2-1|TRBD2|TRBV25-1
CASSGGLLRFHNEQFF
TGTGCCAGCAGTGGGGGACTACTCCGGTTCCACAATGAGCAGTTCTTC
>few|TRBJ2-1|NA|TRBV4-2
CASSQGNSGYNEQFF
TGTGCCAGCAGCCAAGGTAATAGCGGATACAATGAGCAGTTCTTC
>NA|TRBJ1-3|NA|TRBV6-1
CASQRGSGNTIYF
TGTGCCAGCCAACGGGGCTCTGGAAACACCATATATTTT
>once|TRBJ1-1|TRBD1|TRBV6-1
CASSGTGPEAFF
TGTGCCAGCTCGGGGACAGGCCCCGAAGCTTTCTTT
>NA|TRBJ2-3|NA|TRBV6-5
CASSLTGPLADTQYF
TGTGCCAGCAGTTTAACGGGTCCTCTAGCGGATACGCAGTATTTT
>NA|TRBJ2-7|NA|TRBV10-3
CAISAEIRKYSYEQYF
TGTGCCATCAGTGCAGAAATAAGAAAATACTCCTACGAGCAGTACTTC
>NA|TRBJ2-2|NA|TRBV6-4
CASSRQGNTGELFF
TGTGCCAGCAGTCGCCAGGGGAACACCGGGGAGCTGTTTTTT
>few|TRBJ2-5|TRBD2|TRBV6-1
CASAPGLGNQRPQYF
TGTGCCAGCGCTCCAGGACTAGGCAATCAGAGACCCCAGTACTTC
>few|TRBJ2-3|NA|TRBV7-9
CASSSQGEPDTQYF
TGTGCCAGCAGCTCACAGGGAGAGCCAGATACGCAGTATTTT
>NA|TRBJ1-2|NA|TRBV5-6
CASSLSVLNYGYTF
TGTGCCAGCAGCTTGTCAGTCCTTAACTATGGCTACACCTTC
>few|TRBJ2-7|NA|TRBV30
CAWAGIRGVTYEQYF
TGTGCCTGGGCAGGAATCAGGGGGGTTACCTACGAGCAGTACTTC
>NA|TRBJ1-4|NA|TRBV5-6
CASSKTVLSSANEKLFF
TGTGCCAGCAGCAAAACGGTACTGAGTTCGGCTAATGAAAAACTGTTTTTT
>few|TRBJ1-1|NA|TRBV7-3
CASSLGQGMTSGEAFF
TGTGCCAGCAGCTTAGGGCAGGGCATGACTTCGGGTGAAGCTTTCTTT
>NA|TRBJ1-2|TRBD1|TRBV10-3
CAISPDRRKGGYTF
TGTGCCATCAGCCCGGACAGGAGGAAAGGTGGCTACACCTTC
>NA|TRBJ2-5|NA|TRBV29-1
CSGRLEGETQYF
TGCAGCGGCCGACTAGAGGGAGAGACCCAGTACTTC
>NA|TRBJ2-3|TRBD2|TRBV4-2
CASSHRLAGAQDTQYF
TGTGCCAGCAGCCACAGACTAGCGGGAGCGCAAGATACGCAGTATTTT
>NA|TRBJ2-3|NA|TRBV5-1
CASSAGRHTDTQYF
TGCGCCAGCAGCGCGGGCCGGCACACAGATACGCAGTATTTT